The 10 T cell receptor beta chains presented below share a single source sample, sequenced in a study of response to subunit inactivated influenza vaccine. Each CDR3 protein is one row after TCRdb ran MiXCR on the RT-PCR reads. The data contain 550,000 to 600,000 distinct CDR3 sequences, 12% of them singletons. Sequencing used PBMCs from blood, obtained on the day of vaccination. These receptors were collected from a man aged 45-65 years who received an inactivated influenza vaccine.

The chain uses TRBV6-5 and TRBJ1-3, with D possibly TRBD1 on 5 matching bases. Germline V gene data show CDR1 as MNHEY and CDR2 as SVGAGI. V lost 2 bases, J lost 3 bases, and 14 bases lay in between. This CDR3 contains 16 residues. CDR3 region: CASSYGRGIGGNTIYF. CDR3 DNA sequence: TGTGCCAGCAGTTACGGACGGGGGATCGGTGGAAACACCATATATTTT.

This clonotype was counted a few times. The chain is built from TRBV10-3 and TRBJ2-3, with 8 positions matching TRBD2. The germline CDR1 and CDR2 sequences are ENHRY and SYGVKD. The CDR3 totals 14 residues. Germline trimming cut 6 bases from V and 4 bases from J; bases unmatched to any gene: 6. The CDR3 DNA reads TGTGCCATCAGGGCGGGACTAGAGGCAGATACGCAGTATTTT. It translates to CAIRAGLEADTQYF.

The CDR3 sequence: CASSVGSFRFAEADTQYF. For the CDR3, the DNA is TGCGCCAGCAGTGTCGGAAGCTTTCGCTTTGCGGAGGCAGATACGCAGTATTTT. This chain links TRBV10-1 with TRBJ2-3, with a tentative D call TRBD2 (5 bases). CDR1 is WNHNN, CDR2 SYGVQD, per germline (reference sequence). V lost 4 bases, J lost 4 bases, and 24 bases lay in between. There are 18 residues in the CDR3.

The J gene is TRBJ1-1, the V gene TRBV5-1; no firm D call. V lost 3 bases to trimming and J lost 3 bases, with 9 bases between them. Germline V gene lookup returns CDR1 SGHRS and CDR2 YFSETQ. CDR3 length: 13 residues. The CDR3 is CASSSDAYTEAFF. The CDR3 DNA sequence: TGCGCCAGCAGCTCTGACGCTTACACTGAAGCTTTCTTT. Looking up the rest from reference TRBV5-1 and TRBJ1-1 gives the full variable domain: KAGVTQTPRYLIKTRGQQVTLSCSPISGHRSVSWYQQTPGQGLQFLFEYFSETQRNKGNFPGRFSGRQFSNSRSEMNVSTLELGDSALYLCASSSDAYTEAFFGQGTRLTVV.

The chain has TRBV12-3 or TRBV12-4 and TRBJ1-2; D might be TRBD1 (5 bases). The CDR3 consists of 14 residues. V was pared by 5 bases and J by 4 bases, with 14 bases between. CDR3 sequence (DNA): TGTGCCAGCAGTAAGACCAGGGTGGCCTATGGCTACACCTTC. It yields the protein CASSKTRVAYGYTF.

This clonotype was found many times. The chain couples TRBV12-3 or TRBV12-4 to TRBJ1-1; unclear D gene. Deletions cut 3 bases from V and 4 bases from J, with 6 bases between. The CDR3 is made up of 12 amino acids. This CDR3 is CASSFGSTEAFF. For the CDR3, the DNA is TGTGCCAGCAGTTTTGGGAGCACTGAAGCTTTCTTT.

This clonotype was picked up many times. The J gene is TRBJ2-3, the V gene TRBV12-3 or TRBV12-4; TRBD2 matches 13 bases. This CDR3 region has 16 residues. V gave up 6 bases and J gave up 2 bases; unmatched junction bases: 5. The CDR3 DNA is TGTGCCAGCAGACGACTAGCGGGGGGCTTCACAGATACGCAGTATTTT. It encodes CASRRLAGGFTDTQYF.

This clonotype occurred many times. The chain uses TRBV29-1 and TRBJ2-7, with TRBD1 matching 7 bases. Germline V lookup: CDR1 SQVTM, CDR2 ANQGSEA. V was pared by 1 base and J by 0 bases, with 6 bases of the junction left unmatched. CDR3 size: 15 residues. The CDR3 region has the DNA TGCAGCGTTGAAGGAGGGGACAGCGACTCCTACGAGCAGTACTTC. Amino acids: CSVEGGDSDSYEQYF.

This clonotype has ten or more counts. This sequence joins TRBV20-1 and TRBJ1-2; D gene unclear. The CDR3 is 11 residues long. V lost 5 bases, J lost 8 bases, and 12 bases lay in between. Germline V gene sequence: CDR1 DFQATT, CDR2 SNEGSKA (reference sequence). The CDR3 loop reads CSARTTGGYTF. Here the CDR3 DNA reads TGCAGTGCTCGGACGACGGGAGGCTACACCTTC.

This clonotype was picked up a small number of times. The gene calls are TRBV28 and TRBJ2-1; D gene ambiguous. Germline-derived CDR1 and CDR2 are MDHEN and SYDVKM. Trimming took 7 bases from V and 6 from J, leaving 7 bases between them. This CDR3 comprises 11 residues. CDR3 bases: TGTGCCAGCAAGAAGACCAATGAGCAGTTCTTC. Its translation: CASKKTNEQFF.